These 15 T cell receptor beta chains were sequenced from one sample in a study of CD4 T cells in relation to SARS-CoV-2 and coronaviruses. The table came from immunoSEQ multiplex PCR; TCRdb's copy has only in-frame clones and leaves some out. Of 27,000 or so clones listed, around two thirds are singletons. Which antigens these TCRs recognize remains unknown. Before the COVID-19 pandemic, during about 2011-2019, CD4+ T cells were taken from unexposed donors. CD4+ T cells were isolated from the cells after more than nine days of culture. The sequenced sample was CD4+ T cells from PBMCs, cultured in vitro. These receptors were obtained from a human donor in good health.

In the case of this clone: Compared with germline, one end of the junction differs, possibly owing to a read error. This chain connects TRBV2 to TRBJ1-1; D not certain. CDR1 SNHLY and CDR2 FYNNEI come from the germline V gene. This CDR3 contains 13 residues. The CDR3 coding sequence is TGTGCCAGCAGGGAAGATCGGGACACTGAAGCTTTCTTT. Encoded protein: CASREDRDTEAFF. The full variable domain, completed using reference TRBV2 and TRBJ1-1, is EPEVTQTPSHQVTQMGQEVILRCVPISNHLYFYWYRQILGQKVEFLVSFYNNEISEKSEIFDDQFSVERPDGSNFTLKIRSTKLEDSAMYFCASREDRDTEAFFGQGTRLTVV.

The rearrangement links TRBV5-1 to TRBJ2-1; 7 bases are shared with TRBD2. This CDR3 comprises 14 residues. The germline V gene encodes CDR1 SGHRS and CDR2 YFSETQ. V was clipped by 1 base and J by 4 bases; unmatched bases: 2. CDR3 residues: CASSLSGAYNEQFF. CDR3 nucleotide sequence: TGCGCCAGCAGCTTGAGCGGGGCTTACAATGAGCAGTTCTTC.

The chain joins TRBV14 to TRBJ1-5; possibly TRBD1 for D (5 bases). Germline V CDR1 and CDR2: SGHDN, FVKESK. Trimming removed 1 base from V and 4 bases from J, with 14 bases in between. The CDR3 totals 16 residues. The CDR3 DNA reads TGTGCCAGCAGCCAAGGGGGGGTGAACTCGAATCAGCCCCAGCATTTT. Protein sequence: CASSQGGVNSNQPQHF. Combining the CDR3 with reference TRBV14 and TRBJ1-5 gives the whole variable domain EAGVTQFPSHSVIEKGQTVTLRCDPISGHDNLYWYRRVMGKEIKFLLHFVKESKQDESGMPNNRFLAERTGGTYSTLKVQPAELEDSGVYFCASSQGGVNSNQPQHFGDGTRLSIL.

The chain links TRBV10-2 to TRBJ2-5, with D tentatively TRBD2 (6 bases). Germline-derived CDR1 and CDR2 are WSHSY and SAAADI. Trimming took off 6 bases at V and 9 bases at J, with 17 bases between the two ends. The CDR3 length is 13 residues. The CDR3 loop reads CASRLASLTAQYF. The CDR3 nucleotides read TGCGCCAGCAGACTAGCTTCCCTCACGGCCCAGTACTTC.

The V and J genes are TRBV6-5 and TRBJ1-3, with 7 bases lining up with TRBD1. The J segment lost 3 bases and the V segment lost 11 bases, leaving 4 bases of the junction unmatched. This CDR3 spans 12 amino acids. Germline lookup yields CDR1 MNHEY and CDR2 SVGAGI. Here the CDR3 DNA reads TGTGCCCCCAACAGGGGTGGAAACACCATATATTTT. This translates into CAPNRGGNTIYF.

V gene TRBV5-1 combines with J gene TRBJ2-5; 9 nucleotides line up with TRBD1. The CDR3 is 15 residues long. With V trimmed by 0 bases and J by 2 bases, 2 bases remained unmatched. Per the germline V gene, CDR1 is SGHRS and CDR2 is YFSETQ. CDR3: CASSLATGGQETQYF. Here the CDR3 DNA reads TGCGCCAGCAGCTTGGCGACAGGGGGTCAAGAGACCCAGTACTTC.

The rearrangement links TRBV27 to TRBJ2-1, with no clear D. CDR1 and CDR2 from the germline V gene are MNHEY and SMNVEV (reference sequence). The CDR3 length is 15 residues. The V gene lost 6 bases and the J gene lost 4 bases, with 16 bases spanning the gap. CDR3 sequence: CASSFKGQEYNEQFF. DNA of the CDR3: TGTGCCAGCAGCTTTAAAGGGCAGGAATACAATGAGCAGTTCTTC.

The rearrangement uses TRBV5-1 and TRBJ2-5; no reliable D call. The CDR3 length is 12 residues. Germline-derived CDR1 and CDR2 are SGHRS and YFSETQ. V dropped 4 bases and J dropped 4 bases, with 8 bases sitting between them. The CDR3 nucleotides read TGCGCCAGCAGCACAGATCGAGAGACCCAGTACTTC. This gives the protein CASSTDRETQYF.

In its sample, this clone was seen once. The V gene is TRBV27, the J gene TRBJ2-1; 8 positions match TRBD1. The germline gives CDR1 MNHEY, CDR2 SMNVEV (reference sequence). The trim removed 11 bases at V and 0 bases at J, leaving 9 bases unmatched. The CDR3 totals 15 residues. The CDR3: CARVTGGNSYNEQFF. Written as DNA, the CDR3 is TGTGCCCGAGTTACAGGGGGTAACTCCTACAATGAGCAGTTCTTC.

The V call is TRBV4-2, the J call TRBJ1-4; TRBD1 matches 8 bases. Germline V CDR1 and CDR2: LGHNA, YNFKEQ. The ends lost 1 base at V and 8 bases at J; junction bases unmatched: 6. The CDR3 is 15 amino acids. CDR3 amino acids: CASSQGAGGGEKLFF. DNA for the CDR3: TGTGCCAGCAGCCAAGGGGCAGGGGGCGGAGAAAAACTGTTTTTT.

This clone was seen a few times. J is TRBJ1-6 and V is TRBV5-1; D perhaps matches TRBD1 (5 bases). V lost 0 bases and J 7 bases, leaving 14 bases between the germline ends. This CDR3 contains 16 residues. Germline V lookup: CDR1 SGHRS, CDR2 YFSETQ. The CDR3 DNA reads TGCGCCAGCAGCTTGGGGGTAGGGACGAGGAATTCACCCCTCCACTTT. Translated, it gives CASSLGVGTRNSPLHF.

The chain employs TRBV7-2 and TRBJ2-7; the D gene is possibly TRBD1 (5 bases). The germline V gene has CDR1 SGHTA and CDR2 FQGNSA. CDR3 length: 14 amino acids. Trimming removed 0 bases at V and 6 bases at J, with 12 bases between. For the CDR3, the DNA is TGTGCCAGCAGCTTAGCGGGTACAGGACGCGAGCAGTACTTC. Encoded protein: CASSLAGTGREQYF.

In its sample, this clone was seen once. This chain connects TRBV12-3 or TRBV12-4 to TRBJ2-7; no clear D. This CDR3 has 12 amino acids. The V gene lost 5 bases and the J gene lost 6 bases, with 11 bases spanning the gap. CDR3 DNA sequence: TGTGCCAGCAGTCGTTTACCGGGCGAGCAGTACTTC. This translates into CASSRLPGEQYF.

This chain links TRBV5-1 with TRBJ2-7; D gene uncertain. Germline V gene sequence: CDR1 SGHRS, CDR2 YFSETQ. The CDR3 contains 14 residues. V shed 3 bases and J shed 2 bases, with 12 bases lying between them. The CDR3, as DNA: TGCGCCAGCAGCTCCTCCGGGTATACCTACGAGCAGTACTTC. Translation gives CASSSSGYTYEQYF.

The V call is TRBV7-3, the J call TRBJ2-1; TRBD2 aligns across 9 bases. The trim removed 0 bases at V and 7 bases at J, leaving 4 bases unmatched. CDR3 length: 15 residues. From germline, CDR1 is SGHTA and CDR2 FQGTGA. CDR3 protein: CASSLTGSGGNEQFF. CDR3 nucleotides: TGTGCCAGCAGCTTAACGGGCAGCGGGGGGAATGAGCAGTTCTTC.